This note documents a single T cell receptor (beta chain) sequence. What it binds is not known. V lost 3 bases and J 1 base, leaving 12 bases between the germline ends. From germline, CDR1 is DFQATT and CDR2 SNEGSKA (reference sequence). The CDR3 is 14 amino acids. The sample belongs to a study of T-cell memory formation after mild COVID-19. Study as a whole: TCR clusters were mostly donor specific.

With constant-segment primers, 5'RACE yielded cDNA libraries of TCR alpha and TCR beta that carried sample barcodes and UMIs. Via MiXCR, TCRdb re-called the 5' RACE reads, giving one row per CDR3 protein. The profile shows about 210,000 distinct CDR3 sequences, more than 9% of them singletons. Notes on the study in general: Nothing showed for sure that second-wave clones peaking on day 37 were SARS-CoV-2 specific. Among contracting clones, CD4+ were mainly CM/EM and CD8+ enriched in EMRA.

The clonotype was recovered from a man younger than 35 who had mild COVID-19 (a few samples of this study predate the infection). Cell type and time point are not known. V is TRBV20-1 and J is TRBJ1-1; D is unclear. The sequenced sample consisted of PBMCs or a T cell subset sorted from them (not recorded which). CDR3 coding DNA: TGCAGTGCTAGGTCGGGGTCCCAGAACACTGAAGCTTTCTTT. It yields the protein CSARSGSQNTEAFF.